This T cell receptor beta chain was sequenced during a study of shared clonotypes between healthy human individuals. The study, taken as a whole, reports: The sole specimen, blood, was sampled, and tissue repertoires likely differ.

On this clone itself: Its antigen is still unknown.

The CDR3 has 15 amino acids. V was pared by 8 bases and J by 6 bases, with 15 bases of the junction left unmatched. CDR1 and CDR2 (germline): MDHEN, SYDVKM. The replicate PCRs on unsorted PBMC were given approximately 300 ng DNA, which is tens of thousands of T cell genomes. DNA from unsorted PBMC was sequenced on ten immunoSEQ deep assay plates. The repertoire was sequenced with immunoSEQ multiplex PCR; TCRdb's copy has only in-frame clones and lacks some. This repertoire shows some 470,000 clones, around 78% found once; its top ten account for around 13%. The chain links TRBV28 to TRBJ2-7, with 8 positions matching TRBD2. The sequence derives from a woman in her thirties or forties in good health. Some clones in this sample may be carry-over from other donors' samples. The sample was PBMCs. The CDR3 loop is CASAPSGTSTSEQYF. The CDR3 DNA follows: TGTGCCAGCGCCCCTTCCGGGACTAGTACTTCCGAGCAGTACTTC.